This T cell receptor beta chain was identified in a study of T and B cells in COVID-19 patients. Findings and limits, study-wide: Symptomatic-phase blood samples from mildly ill patients and early samples from severe cases were scarce. Patients with COVID-19 reportedly showed strongly skewed T cell receptor beta variable and joining gene usage. At recovery TRB diversity and richness exceeded healthy donors, after highly clonal active COVID-19 repertoires.

TRB was amplified from about 250-500 ng of blood genomic DNA. TRB rearrangements were amplified by multiplex PCR with BIOMED2 TRB-A/B primers. TCRdb re-analysed the multiplex PCR reads in MiXCR, keeping a single row per CDR3 protein. Of 7,500 to 9,500 distinct CDR3 sequences listed, roughly 28% are singletons. Unmatched junction bases numbered 5, after V lost 5 bases and J lost 2 bases. This CDR3 is 15 amino acids long. Germline CDR1 LNHDA, CDR2 SQIVND (reference sequence). Of note for this clonotype: Its antigen is unidentified.

Sequencing was carried out using blood. The genes are TRBV19 and TRBJ2-3; 9 nucleotides align to TRBD1. The TCR sequence derives from a human donor who had recovered from COVID-19. The CDR3 DNA reads TGTGCCAGTAGTGTGGGGACAGGGACCACAGATACGCAGTATTTT. It yields the protein CASSVGTGTTDTQYF. The whole variable domain, remainder taken from reference TRBV19 and TRBJ2-3, is DGGITQSPKYLFRKEGQNVTLSCEQNLNHDAMYWYRQDPGQGLRLIYYSQIVNDFQKGDIAEGYSVSREKKESFPLTVTSAQKNPTAFYLCASSVGTGTTDTQYFGPGTRLTVL.